This passage covers 5 T cell receptor beta chains from one sample sequenced in a study of identical twins. TCRdb reanalysed the 5' RACE reads using MiXCR and keeps one entry per CDR3 protein. The data hold 510,000 or so distinct CDR3 sequences, with roughly 15% observed a single time. The data also belong to a second study, concerning yellow fever vaccine responses in identical twins.

The sample taken for sequencing was CD4+ T cells sorted from blood. All receptors derive from a woman aged 18-29 years in good health.

There are a few counts of this clonotype. This chain connects TRBV11-2 to TRBJ2-7; D remains ambiguous. Germline V gives CDR1 SGHAT, CDR2 FQNNGV. There are 13 residues in the CDR3. V lost 1 base and J 0 bases, leaving 4 bases between the germline ends. Here the CDR3 reads CASSLVSSYEQYV. In DNA form, the CDR3 reads TGTGCCAGCAGCTTAGTTAGCTCCTACGAGCAGTACGTC.

The V gene is TRBV29-1, the J gene TRBJ2-2, with 10 bases aligning to TRBD1. V shed 4 bases and J 6 bases; nucleotides not matched to a gene: 5. In germline, CDR1 is SQVTM, CDR2 ANQGSEA. This CDR3 region has 14 residues. The CDR3 sequence is CSVARDRGAGELFF. DNA for the CDR3: TGCAGCGTTGCCCGGGACAGGGGCGCCGGGGAGCTGTTTTTT.

This clonotype was counted at least ten times. V usage is TRBV20-1 and J usage is TRBJ2-3, with TRBD1 matching 8 bases. CDR1 and CDR2 from the germline V gene are DFQATT and SNEGSKA (reference sequence). V shed 5 bases, J shed 2 bases, and the junction held 12 bases outside the gene matches. This CDR3 spans 16 amino acids. This CDR3 is CSAEPLNRGVTDTQYF. CDR3 DNA sequence: TGCAGTGCTGAGCCTCTCAACAGGGGGGTCACAGATACGCAGTATTTT.

The rearrangement joins TRBV12-3 or TRBV12-4 to TRBJ2-1; 9 positions match TRBD2. The junction had 9 bases not matched to a gene; V was cut back by 6 bases and J by 6 bases. This CDR3 has 15 residues. CDR3 nucleotide sequence: TGTGCCAGCAGCCTGGGGACTAGCACAGGCAATGAGCAGTTCTTC. It encodes CASSLGTSTGNEQFF.

This clonotype was observed a few times. The chain carries TRBV7-2 and TRBJ1-5, with a tentative D call TRBD1 (5 bases). The V gene's germline CDR1 is SGHTA and CDR2 FQGNSA. CDR3 length: 13 amino acids. V was trimmed by 5 bases and J by 7 bases, leaving 12 bases between them. CDR3 residues: CASSEARAQPQHF. The CDR3 region has the DNA TGTGCCAGCAGCGAAGCCAGGGCCCAGCCCCAGCATTTT.